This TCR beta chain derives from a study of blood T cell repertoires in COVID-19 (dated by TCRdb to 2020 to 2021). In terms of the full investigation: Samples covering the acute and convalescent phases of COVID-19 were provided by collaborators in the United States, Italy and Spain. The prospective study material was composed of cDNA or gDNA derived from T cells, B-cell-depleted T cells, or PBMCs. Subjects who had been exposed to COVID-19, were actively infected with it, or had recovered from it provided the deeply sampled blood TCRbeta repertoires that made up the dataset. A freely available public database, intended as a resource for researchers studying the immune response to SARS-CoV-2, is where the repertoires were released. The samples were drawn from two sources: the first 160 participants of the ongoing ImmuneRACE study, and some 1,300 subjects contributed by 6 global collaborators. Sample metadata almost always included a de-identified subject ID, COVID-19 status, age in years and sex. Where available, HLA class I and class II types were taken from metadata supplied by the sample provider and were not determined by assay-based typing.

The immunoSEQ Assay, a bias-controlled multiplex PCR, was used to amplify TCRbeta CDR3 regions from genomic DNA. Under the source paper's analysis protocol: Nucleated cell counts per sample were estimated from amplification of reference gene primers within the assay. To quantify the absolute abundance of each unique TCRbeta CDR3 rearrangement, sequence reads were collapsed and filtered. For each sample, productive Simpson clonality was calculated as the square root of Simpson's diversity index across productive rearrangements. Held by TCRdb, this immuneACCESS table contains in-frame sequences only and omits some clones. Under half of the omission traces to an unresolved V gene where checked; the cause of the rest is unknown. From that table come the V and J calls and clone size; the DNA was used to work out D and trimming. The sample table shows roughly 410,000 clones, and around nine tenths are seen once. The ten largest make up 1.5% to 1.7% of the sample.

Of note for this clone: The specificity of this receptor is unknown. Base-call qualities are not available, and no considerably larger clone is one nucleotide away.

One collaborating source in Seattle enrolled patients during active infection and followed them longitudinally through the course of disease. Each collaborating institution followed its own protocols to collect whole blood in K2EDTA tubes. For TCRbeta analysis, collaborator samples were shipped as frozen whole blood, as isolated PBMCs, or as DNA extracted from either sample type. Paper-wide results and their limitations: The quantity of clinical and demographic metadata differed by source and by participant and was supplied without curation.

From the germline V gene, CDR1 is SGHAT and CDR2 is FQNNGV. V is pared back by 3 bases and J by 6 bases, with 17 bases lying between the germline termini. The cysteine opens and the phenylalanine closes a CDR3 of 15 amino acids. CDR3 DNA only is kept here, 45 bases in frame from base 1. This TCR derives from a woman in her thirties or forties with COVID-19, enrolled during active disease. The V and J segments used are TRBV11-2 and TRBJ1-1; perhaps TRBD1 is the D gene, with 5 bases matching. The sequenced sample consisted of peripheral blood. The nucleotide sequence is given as TGTGCCAGCAGCTTGGGGGGAGGGGCCTGGTCTGAAGCTTTCTTT. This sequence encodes CASSLGGGAWSEAFF. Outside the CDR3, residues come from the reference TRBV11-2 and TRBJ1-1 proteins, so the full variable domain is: EAGVAQSPRYKIIEKRQSVAFWCNPISGHATLYWYQQILGQGPKLLIQFQNNGVVDDSQLPKDRFSAERLKGVDSTLKIQPAKLEDSAVYLCASSLGGGAWSEAFFGQGTRLTVV.